The clone carrying this T cell receptor (beta chain) was detected many times. What it binds is not known. This sample was included in a study of Graves' ophthalmopathy and Graves' hyperthyroidism. Germline CDR1 MDHEN, CDR2 SYDVKM. The V and J ends lost 1 base and 4 bases respectively, with 11 bases between them. The CDR3 covers 14 residues. Researchers took RNA transcripts and amplified TCR beta CDR3 regions from them. Investigators did first-round RT-PCR with HTBI primers, then second-round multiplex PCR. MiXCR, applied by TCRdb to the multiplex PCR reads, yields one record per CDR3 protein. The sample has a few hundred thousand distinct CDR3 sequences; around a fifth are singletons. Study-wide results and limits: Most expanded clonotypes from thyroid (those above 0.001 frequency) were also found in blood.

Someone took the PBMCs out of more than 8.5 ml of fresh peripheral blood. The sample comprised peripheral blood. The TCR comes from a woman aged 18-29 years with stable Graves' hyperthyroidism. The gene calls are TRBV28 and TRBJ2-7; D is possibly TRBD2 (5 bases). CDR3 amino acids: CASSLLSGPYEQYF. CDR3 DNA sequence: TGTGCCAGCAGTTTATTGAGCGGTCCATACGAGCAGTACTTC.